These 21 T cell receptor beta chains came from one sample sequenced in a study of T cells in Graves' hyperthyroidism and ophthalmopathy. It was RNA transcripts that yielded the amplified TCR beta CDR3 regions. With the HTBI primer set, the TCR CDR3 went through a first round of RT-PCR. TCRdb recomputed calls from the multiplex PCR reads with MiXCR, one row per CDR3 protein. Found here are over 500,000 distinct CDR3 sequences, roughly 17% of them singletons; the top ten hold 15% to 20%. Sequences were obtained from blood. All receptors derive from a woman between 18 and 30 years old with Graves' ophthalmopathy.

This chain connects TRBV7-9 to TRBJ2-1; the D gene could be TRBD1 or TRBD2 (5 bases each). Germline CDR1 is SEHNR and CDR2 is FQNEAQ (reference sequence). The CDR3 sequence is 15 residues long. V lost 4 bases, J lost 0 bases, and 10 bases lay in between. The chain's CDR3 is CASSSGTISYNEQFF. CDR3 nucleotide sequence: TGTGCCAGCAGCTCGGGGACCATCTCCTACAATGAGCAGTTCTTC.

This clonotype was detected only once. The chain is built from TRBV27 and TRBJ1-5; D may be TRBD1 (6 bases). CDR3 length equals 15 residues. The V end lost 5 bases, the J end lost 7 bases, and 18 bases lay between the germline ends. Germline V CDR1 and CDR2: MNHEY, SMNVEV (reference sequence). Here the CDR3 reads CASSPGGGGVQPQHF. CDR3 DNA: TGTGCCAGCAGTCCGGGCGGGGGGGGCGTGCAGCCCCAGCATTTT.

The table lists this clonotype with a few counts. The chain joins TRBV30 to TRBJ1-4; D gene ambiguous. Looked up from germline, CDR1 is GTSNPN and CDR2 is SVGIG (reference sequence). The CDR3 consists of 15 residues. The germline V and J ends were trimmed by 0 bases and 6 bases, with 14 bases remaining between them. The CDR3: CAWSVRGVSYEKLFF. CDR3 nucleotide sequence: TGTGCCTGGAGTGTACGAGGAGTTTCTTATGAAAAACTGTTTTTT.

There are many counts of this clonotype. The chain couples TRBV30 to TRBJ1-5; D is ambiguous. Per the germline V gene, CDR1 is GTSNPN and CDR2 is SVGIG (reference sequence). Trimming pared 5 bases from V and 0 bases from J, leaving 5 bases between. The CDR3 spans 12 residues. The CDR3 sequence: CAWGGSNQPQHF. CDR3 DNA sequence: TGTGCCTGGGGCGGTAGCAATCAGCCCCAGCATTTT.

At least ten counts were recorded for this clonotype. The chain combines TRBV6-1 with TRBJ1-1; D call uncertain. This CDR3 is built from 11 residues. V gave up 1 base and J gave up 6 bases, with 3 bases separating them. Germline V gives CDR1 MNHNS, CDR2 SASEGT. For the CDR3, the DNA is TGTGCCAGCAGTGAAGATGCTGAAGCTTTCTTT. It specifies CASSEDAEAFF.

The sample holds a few counts of this clonotype. This sequence joins TRBV6-1 and TRBJ2-1; 14 positions match TRBD2. V dropped 11 bases and J dropped 0; count of bases not matched to a gene: 9. The CDR3 is made up of 17 amino acids. The germline gives CDR1 MNHNS, CDR2 SASEGT. DNA for the CDR3: TGTGCCTCAAAAGGGACTAGCGGGAGTCACTCCTACAATGAGCAGTTCTTC. It codes for CASKGTSGSHSYNEQFF.

The CDR3 region is CSALRPLPGEQFF. CDR3 DNA: TGCAGTGCTCTCCGTCCCTTACCCGGGGAGCAGTTCTTC. The chain is built from TRBV20-1 and TRBJ2-1; D unclear. V lost 5 bases and J lost 10, with 18 bases in between. The CDR3 runs to 13 residues. Germline-derived CDR1 and CDR2 are DFQATT and SNEGSKA (reference sequence).

On this clonotype: This may come from a read error, since a much larger clone is one base off. The gene calls are TRBV4-2 and TRBJ1-2; 10 bases map to TRBD1. V dropped 1 base and J dropped 6; count of bases not matched to a gene: 2. Germline lookup yields CDR1 LGHNA and CDR2 YNFKEQ. This CDR3 is built from 14 residues. The CDR3 DNA follows: TGTGCCAGCAGCCAAGCCGGGACAGGGGATGGCTACACCTTC. This translates into CASSQAGTGDGYTF.

This clonotype was detected ten times or more. The gene calls are TRBV2 and TRBJ2-7; weak D call: TRBD1 (5 bases). V was shortened by 3 bases and J by 4 bases, with 16 bases between the two germline ends. This CDR3 has 15 amino acids. Per the germline V gene, CDR1 is SNHLY and CDR2 is FYNNEI. This CDR3 is CASSELSGLNYEQYF. As DNA, the CDR3 is TGTGCCAGCAGTGAGTTGTCAGGGTTAAATTACGAGCAGTACTTC. Full variable domain (outside the CDR3, taken from reference TRBV2 and TRBJ2-7): EPEVTQTPSHQVTQMGQEVILRCVPISNHLYFYWYRQILGQKVEFLVSFYNNEISEKSEIFDDQFSVERPDGSNFTLKIRSTKLEDSAMYFCASSELSGLNYEQYFGPGTRLTVT.

The chain joins TRBV6-1 to TRBJ1-5; no clear D. V was shortened by 5 bases and J by 3 bases, with 8 bases between the two germline ends. The CDR3 is 13 amino acids. CDR1 is MNHNS, CDR2 SASEGT, per germline. For the CDR3, the DNA is TGTGCCAGCAGTCCAAAAACCAATCAGCCCCAGCATTTT. The encoded protein is CASSPKTNQPQHF.

This clonotype came up many times. As DNA, the CDR3 is TGTGCCAGCAGCGCTAGGGGAAGCTCCTACGAGCAGTACTTC. Protein: CASSARGSSYEQYF. The chain recombines TRBV6-2 or TRBV6-3 with TRBJ2-7; D is perhaps TRBD1 (5 bases). From germline, CDR1 is MNHEY and CDR2 SVGEGT. Between the trimmed V and J ends, which lost 6 bases and 0 bases, there was a span of 12 bases. CDR3 length: 14 amino acids.

There are many counts of this clonotype. The CDR3 bases are TGTGCCAGCAGCTGGACTAGCGGGAACAATGAGCAGTTCTTC. Translation gives CASSWTSGNNEQFF. This chain links TRBV27 with TRBJ2-1; 12 bases align to TRBD2. Germline V gives CDR1 MNHEY, CDR2 SMNVEV (reference sequence). The CDR3 extends over 14 amino acids. V was clipped by 6 bases and J by 5 bases; unmatched bases: 2.

This clonotype was counted a few times. V usage is TRBV12-3 or TRBV12-4 and J usage is TRBJ1-5; D possibly corresponds to TRBD1 (6 bases). Trimming left V 5 bases short and J 0 bases short, with 11 bases between. The CDR3 contains 15 residues. The CDR3 DNA reads TGTGCCAGCAGTGGAACAGGGCTTAGCAATCAGCCCCAGCATTTT. Amino acids: CASSGTGLSNQPQHF.

This clonotype was detected many times. The chain has TRBV20-1 and TRBJ2-3, with D hard to call. V was cut by 6 bases and J by 4 bases, with 20 bases left in between. This CDR3 region has 15 residues. CDR1 and CDR2 from the germline V gene are DFQATT and SNEGSKA (reference sequence). CDR3 DNA: TGCAGTGCCAAAGACCATCAACTTAGTTCAGATACGCAGTATTTT. It encodes CSAKDHQLSSDTQYF.

In its sample, this clonotype was seen many times. Mismatch with germline at one junction end may stem from a read error. J is TRBJ2-7 and V is TRBV7-7; TRBD2 is a possible D gene (5 bases). CDR1 is SSHAT and CDR2 is FNYEAQ in the germline V gene (reference sequence). The CDR3 extends over 12 amino acids. The CDR3 sequence is CASSFGIPEQYF. The CDR3 bases are TGTGCTAGCAGCTTCGGGATCCCCGAGCAGTACTTC. Variable domain in full (rest from reference TRBV7-7 and TRBJ2-7): GAGVSQSPRYKVTKRGQDVTLRCDPISSHATLYWYQQALGQGPEFLTYFNYEAQPDKSGLPSDRFSAERPEGSISTLTIQRTEQRDSAMYRCASSFGIPEQYFGPGTRLTVT.

This clonotype has ten or more counts. The rearrangement links TRBV30 to TRBJ1-5; 7 positions match TRBD1. Germline-derived CDR1 and CDR2 are GTSNPN and SVGIG (reference sequence). Germline trimming cut 2 bases from V and 2 bases from J; bases unmatched to any gene: 3. The CDR3 consists of 14 residues. In DNA form, the CDR3 reads TGTGCCTGGAGTCGCGGACAGGGCAATCAGCCCCAGCATTTT. Protein: CAWSRGQGNQPQHF.

The chain is built from TRBV5-1 and TRBJ1-3; tentatively, D is TRBD1 (5 bases). The germline V and J ends were trimmed by 0 bases and 1 base, with 14 bases remaining between them. The CDR3 covers 17 residues. CDR1 and CDR2 (germline): SGHRS, YFSETQ. The CDR3 protein is CASSLEFRQGSGNTIYF. CDR3 bases: TGCGCCAGCAGCTTGGAATTCAGGCAGGGATCTGGAAACACCATATATTTT.

This clonotype was seen only a few times. This chain uses TRBV5-6 with TRBJ2-5; D gene unclear. V lost 1 base to trimming and J lost 0 bases, with 22 bases between them. This CDR3 has 19 residues. The germline V gene encodes CDR1 SGHDT and CDR2 YYEEEE. The CDR3 coding sequence is TGTGCCAGCAGCTTGAGAAACTACCGAACCGCGCAGTACCAAGAGACCCAGTACTTC. Encoded protein: CASSLRNYRTAQYQETQYF.

In its sample, this clonotype was seen many times. The chain carries TRBV13 and TRBJ1-1, with TRBD1 matching over 8 bases. This CDR3 contains 14 residues. Germline V gene sequence: CDR1 PRHDT, CDR2 FYEKMQ (reference sequence). The V and J ends lost 5 bases and 5 bases, in that order; junction bases with no gene match: 7. The CDR3 protein is CASSLRGRRTEAFF. DNA for the CDR3: TGTGCCAGCAGCCTCAGGGGGCGCCGGACTGAAGCTTTCTTT.

Ten or more counts support this clonotype. The chain carries TRBV13 and TRBJ1-1; no clear D gene. The CDR3 is 13 residues long. The V and J ends lost 6 bases and 4 bases respectively, with 12 bases between them. In germline, CDR1 is PRHDT, CDR2 FYEKMQ (reference sequence). The CDR3 sequence: CASSEGEGTEAFF. The CDR3 nucleotides read TGTGCCAGCAGTGAGGGAGAGGGCACTGAAGCTTTCTTT.

This clonotype came up many times. The genes are TRBV11-2 and TRBJ2-7; weak D call: TRBD2 (5 bases). The CDR3 has 15 amino acids. The V gene's germline CDR1 is SGHAT and CDR2 FQNNGV. V lost 5 bases, J lost 5 bases, and 19 bases lay in between. In nucleotides, the CDR3 is TGTGCCAGCAGCCCAGCGGCAGACCCCTGGGACGAGCAGTACTTC. It is translated as CASSPAADPWDEQYF.